These 26 T cell receptor beta chains originate from one sample sequenced in a study of blood T cell repertoires in COVID-19. Assay used: immunoSEQ multiplex PCR; TCRdb lists only in-frame clones, some missing. The sample carries tens of thousands of clones, roughly 80% recorded once. The source material was peripheral blood. The receptors were sampled from a woman aged 55-69 years with acute or convalescent COVID-19.

The chain couples TRBV28 to TRBJ2-7; TRBD1 is a possible D gene (5 bases). The CDR3 sequence is 14 residues long. Germline values: CDR1 MDHEN, CDR2 SYDVKM. The V and J ends lost 3 bases and 0 bases respectively, with 9 bases between them. For the CDR3, the DNA is TGTGCCAGCAGTTTGCCGGACATCTCCTACGAGCAGTACTTC. This gives the protein CASSLPDISYEQYF.

The chain links TRBV4-1 to TRBJ1-1; TRBD1 aligns across 8 bases. CDR3 length: 18 residues. Germline V gives CDR1 MGHRA, CDR2 YSYEKL. V was pared by 0 bases and J by 1 base, with 10 bases of the junction left unmatched. CDR3 residues: CASSQDGTTGGENTEAFF. CDR3 in DNA: TGCGCCAGCAGCCAAGACGGTACCACAGGGGGGGAGAACACTGAAGCTTTCTTT.

The chain uses TRBV28 and TRBJ1-1; 8 positions match TRBD1. Trimming at V came to 7 bases and at J to 0 bases, leaving 4 bases not matched to a gene. Germline V gene lookup returns CDR1 MDHEN and CDR2 SYDVKM. The CDR3 covers 14 residues. The CDR3 DNA follows: TGTGCCAGCACTGACAGGGGAATGAACACTGAAGCTTTCTTT. Amino acids: CASTDRGMNTEAFF.

The rearrangement uses TRBV30 and TRBJ1-6; D is unresolved. Trimming took off 6 bases at V and 7 bases at J, with 13 bases between the two ends. The CDR3 extends over 13 amino acids. Per the germline V gene, CDR1 is GTSNPN and CDR2 is SVGIG (reference sequence). CDR3 nucleotides: TGTGCCTGCCCCAAGAGAGGAAATTCACCCCTCCACTTT. This sequence encodes CACPKRGNSPLHF.

This chain joins TRBV4-1 and TRBJ1-5; D is unresolved. This CDR3 is 17 amino acids long. CDR1 and CDR2 from the germline V gene are MGHRA and YSYEKL. Trimming cost V 1 base and J 0 bases, with 13 bases left between them. CDR3 residues: CASSQAPRDSSNQPQHF. The CDR3 DNA reads as TGCGCCAGCAGCCAAGCACCCCGAGATAGTAGCAATCAGCCCCAGCATTTT.

This clone was counted only a few times. V gene TRBV3-1 (or the pseudogene TRBV3-2) combines with J gene TRBJ2-7; no clear D gene. Per germline, CDR1 LGHDT and CDR2 YNNKEL (reference sequence). This CDR3 spans 13 amino acids. Trimming removed 2 bases from V and 2 bases from J, with 7 bases in between. CDR3: CASSQLLAYEQYF. The CDR3 nucleotides read TGTGCCAGCAGCCAATTACTGGCCTACGAGCAGTACTTC.

V usage is TRBV5-6 and J usage is TRBJ1-1; weak D call: TRBD1 (5 bases). CDR1 and CDR2 from the germline V gene are SGHDT and YYEEEE. The V end was cut by 3 bases, the J end by 5 bases, with 14 bases between. This CDR3 contains 14 residues. Written as DNA, the CDR3 is TGTGCCAGCAGCTCCCTCCCCGGGGGGACTGAAGCTTTCTTT. Protein sequence: CASSSLPGGTEAFF.

The chain is built from TRBV19 and TRBJ1-1; 9 bases are a match to TRBD1. The length of the CDR3 is 14 residues. The trim removed 5 bases at V and 5 bases at J, leaving 6 bases unmatched. Germline V CDR1 and CDR2: LNHDA, SQIVND (reference sequence). CDR3 residues: CASSLTGGLTEAFF. The CDR3 nucleotides are TGTGCCAGTAGTTTGACAGGGGGTTTAACTGAAGCTTTCTTT.

The chain is built from TRBV2 and TRBJ2-3; 8 bases fit TRBD2. Germline values: CDR1 SNHLY, CDR2 FYNNEI. V was clipped by 6 bases and J by 1 base; unmatched bases: 6. The CDR3 has 15 residues. CDR3 sequence reads: CASSAGGVGTDTQYF. The CDR3 DNA follows: TGTGCCAGCAGCGCCGGGGGGGTTGGCACAGATACGCAGTATTTT.

This chain uses TRBV9 with TRBJ1-4; no firm D call. V lost 4 bases and J 0 bases, leaving 16 bases between the germline ends. The CDR3 has 17 amino acids. CDR1 and CDR2 from the germline V gene are SGDLS and YYNGEE. The DNA for the CDR3 is TGTGCCAGCAGCCCTGGGAGGAGCGCCGCAACTAATGAAAAACTGTTTTTT. Residues: CASSPGRSAATNEKLFF.

V is TRBV7-6 and J is TRBJ1-1; a possible D gene is TRBD1 (5 bases). The ends were cut back, 1 base at V and 3 bases at J, with 12 bases in the middle. CDR3 length: 15 residues. Germline CDR1 and CDR2: SGHVS and FNYEAQ. The CDR3 loop is CASSLVYGADTEAFF. In nucleotides, the CDR3 is TGTGCCAGCAGCTTAGTATATGGGGCAGACACTGAAGCTTTCTTT.

V usage is TRBV11-2 and J usage is TRBJ1-4; 10 bases are shared with TRBD1. The CDR3 covers 15 residues. The V and J ends lost 5 bases and 3 bases, in that order; junction bases with no gene match: 3. The germline CDR1 and CDR2 sequences are SGHAT and FQNNGV. DNA of the CDR3: TGTGCCAGCAGCGTCGGGACAGGGGCTAATGAAAAACTGTTTTTT. Translation gives CASSVGTGANEKLFF.

This chain links TRBV3-1 (or the pseudogene TRBV3-2) with TRBJ1-6; no reliable D call. The germline V gene has CDR1 LGHDT and CDR2 YNNKEL (reference sequence). This CDR3 has 12 amino acids. V was cut by 0 bases and J by 11 bases, with 5 bases left in between. The CDR3 DNA reads as TGTGCCAGCAGCCAAGAACAAACACCCCTCCACTTT. Encoded protein: CASSQEQTPLHF.

CDR3 sequence reads: CASSVIAGGRHEQFF. CDR3 DNA: TGTGCCAGTAGTGTTATAGCGGGAGGGCGGCATGAGCAGTTCTTC. This rearrangement joins TRBV19 to TRBJ2-1; 11 bases map to TRBD2. The V segment lost 5 bases and the J segment 8 bases; nucleotides outside the gene matches: 8. The CDR3 runs to 15 residues. Germline CDR1 LNHDA, CDR2 SQIVND (reference sequence).

By frequency in the sample, this clone is medium-sized. This chain's CDR3 is CASSLEGNTEAFF. The CDR3 DNA sequence: TGTGCCAGCAGTTTGGAGGGGAACACTGAAGCTTTCTTT. The chain recombines TRBV27 with TRBJ1-1; D gene ambiguous. Germline lookup yields CDR1 MNHEY and CDR2 SMNVEV (reference sequence). The CDR3 runs 13 residues. V was trimmed by 3 bases and J by 1 base, leaving 6 bases between them.

The chain joins TRBV18 to TRBJ2-7; 8 bases align to TRBD1. There are 15 residues in the CDR3. V shed 4 bases, J shed 1 base, and the junction held 6 bases outside the gene matches. Germline CDR1 KGHSH, CDR2 LQKENI. The CDR3 DNA reads as TGTGCCAGCTCACGTGACACAGGGGGTTCCTACGAGCAGTACTTC. This encodes CASSRDTGGSYEQYF.

This chain uses TRBV2 with TRBJ1-5; 7 nucleotides agree with TRBD1. Trimming cost V 5 bases and J 1 base; bases outside gene matches: 8. The CDR3 loop spans 16 amino acids. The V gene's germline CDR1 is SNHLY and CDR2 FYNNEI. The CDR3 here is CASSTTGTGSNQPQHF. CDR3 nucleotides: TGTGCCAGCAGTACGACAGGGACGGGAAGCAATCAGCCCCAGCATTTT.

The J gene is TRBJ1-2, the V gene TRBV20-1, with no clear D. V lost 5 bases, J lost 9 bases, and 13 bases lay in between. The CDR3 is 11 residues long. Germline values: CDR1 DFQATT, CDR2 SNEGSKA (reference sequence). The DNA for the CDR3 is TGCAGTGCTCGCACTGGTGAAAGCTACACCTTC. It codes for CSARTGESYTF.

The CDR3 region has the DNA TGCAGCGTTGAAAGGGGACTAGCGGGAGTAACGGGAACAGATACGCAGTATTTT. This encodes CSVERGLAGVTGTDTQYF. This chain uses TRBV29-1 with TRBJ2-3; 14 bases fit TRBD2. The germline V gene encodes CDR1 SQVTM and CDR2 ANQGSEA. This CDR3 is 18 amino acids long. J gave up 3 bases and V 2 bases, and 10 bases lay outside the gene matches.

This chain uses TRBV15 with TRBJ1-4; 9 bases align to TRBD1. Per the germline V gene, CDR1 is LNHNV and CDR2 is YYDKDF (reference sequence). The V gene end was trimmed by 3 bases and the J gene end by 6 bases; junction bases not matched to a gene: 2. This CDR3 has 14 residues. The CDR3 DNA reads TGTGCCACCAGCAGGGACAGGGGTTATGAAAAACTGTTTTTT. As protein: CATSRDRGYEKLFF.

V is TRBV7-2 and J is TRBJ2-5; the D is unclear. Trimming shortened V by 1 base and J by 4 bases, and 10 bases separated the two germline ends. The length of the CDR3 is 14 residues. Germline CDR1 SGHTA, CDR2 FQGNSA. The CDR3 DNA follows: TGTGCCAGCAGCTTAGGTCGCAGGATAGAGACCCAGTACTTC. Translating it yields CASSLGRRIETQYF.

The V gene is TRBV7-9, the J gene TRBJ1-4; D gene uncertain. The germline CDR1 and CDR2 sequences are SEHNR and FQNEAQ (reference sequence). This CDR3 is built from 12 residues. The V end was cut by 6 bases, the J end by 6 bases, with 8 bases between. CDR3 region: CASSRSDEKLFF. DNA of the CDR3: TGTGCCAGCAGTCGTTCGGATGAAAAACTGTTTTTT.

The rearrangement uses TRBV7-2 and TRBJ2-7; D perhaps matches TRBD2 (7 bases). Germline V gives CDR1 SGHTA, CDR2 FQGNSA. The CDR3 runs to 15 residues. V was trimmed by 2 bases and J by 5 bases, leaving 16 bases between them. Written as DNA, the CDR3 is TGTGCCAGCAGCTTAAGTACGGGGGGCTGGAACGAGCAGTACTTC. Translating it yields CASSLSTGGWNEQYF.

The genes are TRBV10-2 and TRBJ2-1, with D possibly being TRBD2 (6 bases). The CDR3 loop spans 15 amino acids. The V end lost 6 bases, the J end lost 7 bases, and 19 bases lay between the germline ends. The germline V gene has CDR1 WSHSY and CDR2 SAAADI. This CDR3 reads CASSALGGGRNEQFF. In DNA form, the CDR3 reads TGCGCCAGCAGCGCCTTGGGGGGAGGAAGGAATGAGCAGTTCTTC.

The CDR3 loop is CASSLPGPGKSSYEQYF. DNA of the CDR3: TGTGCCAGCTCCCTCCCGGGCCCGGGGAAAAGCTCCTACGAGCAGTACTTC. The chain uses TRBV28 and TRBJ2-7; possible D gene TRBD2, 5 bases. Per the germline V gene, CDR1 is MDHEN and CDR2 is SYDVKM. Trimming took 8 bases from V and 0 from J, leaving 23 bases between them. The CDR3 covers 17 residues.

The genes are TRBV28 and TRBJ2-7, with 7 positions matching TRBD1. The junction had 7 bases not matched to a gene; V was cut back by 4 bases and J by 7 bases. The CDR3 is 13 amino acids. Per germline, CDR1 MDHEN and CDR2 SYDVKM. CDR3 sequence (DNA): TGTGCCAGCAGTTCGACAGGGCCGCGGGAGCAGTACTTC. Amino acid sequence: CASSSTGPREQYF.